The clone carrying this TCR beta chain was detected only a few times. Some clones are missing from TCRdb's copy, which holds only in-frame ones; the method was immunoSEQ multiplex PCR. The sample shows some 50,000 clones, approximately 90% of them seen only once. The record originates from a study of OX40 agonist ivuxolimab in advanced cancers. There are 15 residues in the CDR3. V lost 4 bases, J lost 1 base, and 7 bases stayed unmatched. The germline V gene encodes CDR1 SGDLS and CDR2 YYNGEE. This TCR was sampled from an adult with an advanced solid tumor such as melanoma, head and neck, liver or kidney cancer. The gene calls are TRBV9 and TRBJ1-1; TRBD1 agrees at 7 bases. Source: CD4+ or CD8+ T cells sorted from blood, taken in a trial of the OX40 agonist ivuxolimab. Written as DNA, the CDR3 is TGTGCCAGCAGCCTTTCCTCAGGGGGGAACACTGAAGCTTTCTTT. Its protein is CASSLSSGGNTEAFF.